Presented here are 4 T cell receptor beta chains from one specimen sequenced in a study of blood T cell repertoires in COVID-19 (dated by TCRdb to 2019 to 2021). Library construction relied on the immunoSEQ multiplex PCR assay. TCRdb took this table from immuneACCESS and kept in-frame rearrangements with V and J called. Such tables lack part of the clones; where checked against another copy, unresolved V genes explain under half of the gap, and the rest is unexplained. The sample records some 200,000 clones, 80% to 90% of which are singletons. The biggest ten clones account for 6.5% to 9.5% of the sample. Sequences were obtained from PBMCs or T cells enriched from blood (not recorded which). The receptors stem from a woman younger than 30 who had recovered from COVID-19.

The rearrangement uses TRBV4-1 and TRBJ1-2; no firm D call. CDR1 and CDR2 (germline): MGHRA, YSYEKL. Trimming left V 0 bases short and J 4 bases short, with 9 bases between. This CDR3 contains 14 residues. CDR3 loop: CASSQESGLYGYTF. Written as DNA, the CDR3 is TGCGCCAGCAGCCAAGAGTCGGGTCTCTATGGCTACACCTTC.

The chain employs TRBV12-3 or TRBV12-4 and TRBJ2-1, with D unresolved. The CDR3 contains 13 residues. The V and J ends lost 4 bases and 0 bases respectively, with 4 bases between them. CDR3 protein: CASSSSSYNEQFF. The CDR3, as DNA: TGTGCCAGCAGTTCGAGCTCCTACAATGAGCAGTTCTTC.

The chain has TRBV6-5 and TRBJ1-3, with 10 bases that match TRBD1. Germline trimming cut 8 bases from V and 4 bases from J; bases unmatched to any gene: 8. The CDR3 contains 15 residues. Germline V gene lookup returns CDR1 MNHEY and CDR2 SVGAGI. The CDR3 region has the DNA TGTGCCAGCGGAACTGACAGGGGGCTAGGAAACACCATATATTTT. This translates into CASGTDRGLGNTIYF.

The rearrangement uses TRBV19 and TRBJ2-7; D perhaps matches TRBD2 (7 bases). The CDR3 loop spans 14 amino acids. Trimming cost V 5 bases and J 3 bases, with 14 bases left between them. CDR1 and CDR2 from the germline V gene are LNHDA and SQIVND (reference sequence). CDR3 bases: TGTGCCAGTAGTCCAAAGGGGGGGTTCTACGAGCAGTACTTC. It encodes CASSPKGGFYEQYF. Based on the CDR3 plus reference TRBV19 and TRBJ2-7, the full variable domain is DGGITQSPKYLFRKEGQNVTLSCEQNLNHDAMYWYRQDPGQGLRLIYYSQIVNDFQKGDIAEGYSVSREKKESFPLTVTSAQKNPTAFYLCASSPKGGFYEQYFGPGTRLTVT.